The rows below give T cell receptor beta chains drawn from one sample of a study of beta chain features in type 1 diabetes. Libraries were prepared by immunoSEQ multiplex PCR; TCRdb keeps only in-frame clonotypes and omits some of them. The sample carries about 620,000 clones, about 14% recorded once. Sequencing was done on a sample of naive CD4+ T cells from blood. All receptors come from a man aged 18 to 30 in good health. Each CDR3 is given with its conserved first and last residue. D genes are given only for firm matches. Clone size appears in some rows only: once, few, many, or a class for an expanded clone.

TRBJ2-3 TRBD2 few TRBV9 TGTGCCAGCAGCGTAGGACTAGCGGGGGGAATCACAGATACGCAGTATTTT CASSVGLAGGITDTQYF
TRBJ2-3 . . TRBV18 TGTGCCAGCTCACTCTGGGATACGCAGTATTTT CASSLWDTQYF
TRBJ2-4 TRBD1 few TRBV11-2 TGTGCCAGCAGCTTTACAGGGGCACTAGCCAAAAACATTCAGTACTTC CASSFTGALAKNIQYF
TRBJ1-2 . . TRBV6-5 TGTGCCAGCAGTTACACAGGAAACTATGGCTACACCTTC CASSYTGNYGYTF
TRBJ2-4 . . TRBV7-2 TGTGCCAGCAGCTTACCTGGCCTCCGGGACGGAAAAAACATTCAGTACTTC CASSLPGLRDGKNIQYF
TRBJ2-7 TRBD2 . TRBV28 TGTGCCAGTTGCGGCGCGGGAGGGAAATACGAGCAGTACTTC CASCGAGGKYEQYF
TRBJ1-1 . few TRBV30 TGTGCCTGGAGTGCACGCAGGGGTTCCGTCACTGAAGCTTTCTTT CAWSARRGSVTEAFF
TRBJ2-6 . . TRBV11-2 TGTGCCAGCAGCCTTAGGGGCTCTGGGGCCAACGTCCTGACTTTC CASSLRGSGANVLTF
TRBJ2-5 TRBD2 . TRBV7-7 TGTGCTAGCAGCTTAATGAGCGGGGGAGGAGGCCAGTACTTC CASSLMSGGGGQYF
TRBJ2-1 TRBD2 . TRBV9 TGTGCCAGCAGCCCAACCTGGGGAGGGAGTGGCGAGCAGTTCTTC CASSPTWGGSGEQFF
TRBJ1-4 TRBD1 . TRBV18 TGTGCCAGCTCACCACAGGAGACAGGGGCATCGAAACTGTTTTTT CASSPQETGASKLFF
TRBJ1-2 . . TRBV7-9 TGTGCCAGCAGTTCGACCGACTACTATGGCTACACCTTC CASSSTDYYGYTF
TRBJ2-7 TRBD1 few TRBV7-9 TGTGCCAGCAGCCCCGCGGGACAGGGTTACGAGCAGTACTTC CASSPAGQGYEQYF
TRBJ1-1 TRBD1 few TRBV5-1 TGCGCCAGCAGTGGACAGGGCAGAACTGAAGCTTTCTTT CASSGQGRTEAFF
TRBJ2-1 . few TRBV5-1 TGCGCCAGCAGCTCCCTCCTGCGGGGCAATGAGCAGTTCTTC CASSSLLRGNEQFF
TRBJ2-3 . . TRBV5-1 TGCGCCAGCAGCTTGGAAGGGAAGCGCACAGATACGCAGTATTTT CASSLEGKRTDTQYF
TRBJ1-1 . few TRBV29-1 TGCAGCGCCTCGAAGTTGGACACTGAAGCTTTCTTT CSASKLDTEAFF
TRBJ1-3 . . TRBV10-3 TGTGCCATAGGCTTGGGAGTTGGAAACACCATATATTTT CAIGLGVGNTIYF
TRBJ1-1 TRBD1 few TRBV27 TGTGCCAGCAGTCGACAGGGGAGGACTGAAGCTTTCTTT CASSRQGRTEAFF
TRBJ2-7 . . TRBV5-1 TGCGCCAGCAGCTTGGGTAATTTTGGGGAGCAGTACTTC CASSLGNFGEQYF
TRBJ1-1 . few TRBV7-2 TGTGCCAGCAGCTCAGGGGCCCGGACTGAAGCTTTCTTT CASSSGARTEAFF
TRBJ2-1 TRBD2 few TRBV9 TGTGCCAGCAGCGTAGGAACTAGCGGTTACAATGAGCAGTTCTTC CASSVGTSGYNEQFF
TRBJ2-7 . few TRBV29-1 TGCAGCGTTGAAGTGCAAGGCCCTAAGGCCTACGAGCAGTACTTC CSVEVQGPKAYEQYF
TRBJ1-5 . few TRBV27 TGTGCCAGCAGTTTAGTACGGAATAGCAATCAGCCCCAGCATTTT CASSLVRNSNQPQHF
TRBJ1-2 . . TRBV20-1 TGCAGTGCTTCCCGACATTATGGCTACACCTTC CSASRHYGYTF
TRBJ1-6 TRBD1 . TRBV25-1 TGTGCCAGCAGTGAACCAGGGGGCTCCTATAATTCACCCCTCCACTTT CASSEPGGSYNSPLHF
TRBJ1-1 TRBD1 . TRBV19 TGTGCCAGTAGTTGGTCGGGACAGATGAACACTGAAGCTTTCTTT CASSWSGQMNTEAFF
TRBJ2-2 . . TRBV7-9 TGTGCCAGCAGCTTAGCGGGCAACGCGAACACCGGGGAGCTGTTTTTT CASSLAGNANTGELFF
TRBJ2-5 . . TRBV5-8 TGTGCCAGCACTTCCCTCGCGGGACCAGAGACCCAGTACTTC CASTSLAGPETQYF
TRBJ2-3 TRBD2 . TRBV7-2 TGTGCCAGCAGCTCGGGACTAGCGGGAGCCGTAACAGATACGCAGTATTTT CASSSGLAGAVTDTQYF
TRBJ1-2 . . TRBV9 TGTGCCAGCAGCGCACCTCCGGGACGGTCTAACTATGGCTACACCTTC CASSAPPGRSNYGYTF
TRBJ2-1 TRBD1 few TRBV11-2 TGTGCCAGCAGTTGGCGGGACAGGGGGCACAATGAGCAGTTCTTC CASSWRDRGHNEQFF
TRBJ2-3 TRBD2 . TRBV11-2 TGTGCCAGCAGCTTATATGGTGAACTAGCGGGACGGACAGATACGCAGTATTTT CASSLYGELAGRTDTQYF
TRBJ2-1 TRBD1 few TRBV6-5 TGTGCCAGCAGCCCACAGGGGAACAATGAGCAGTTCTTC CASSPQGNNEQFF
TRBJ1-5 . few TRBV29-1 TGCAGCGCCCGGACGGACTTCAGTCAGCCCCAGCATTTT CSARTDFSQPQHF
TRBJ2-1 . few TRBV19 TGTGCCTCAGCCAGTAGTTACCGGGGGATCAATGAGCAGTTCTTC CASASSYRGINEQFF
TRBJ2-2 . . TRBV10-2 TGCGCCAGCAGGCCTAGTGGGGGGTACACCGGGGAGCTGTTTTTT CASRPSGGYTGELFF
TRBJ2-2 . few TRBV15 TGTGCCACCAGGCTGATGGGGACCGGGGAGCTGTTTTTT CATRLMGTGELFF
TRBJ2-3 . . TRBV15 TGTGCCACCAGCAGAGAAGGGGGGGTTACAGATACGCAGTATTTT CATSREGGVTDTQYF
TRBJ2-3 . many TRBV12-5 TGTGCTAGTGGTTTGTCGGATACGCAGTATTTT CASGLSDTQYF
TRBJ1-1 . . TRBV7-9 TGTGCCAGCACCCAAGACAGGCTGAGGACTGAAGCTTTCTTT CASTQDRLRTEAFF
TRBJ1-1 . few TRBV29-1 TGCAGCGGTCAGGACGGATCTGAAGCTTTCTTT CSGQDGSEAFF
TRBJ2-7 . few TRBV27 TGTGCCAGCAGTCGTCAAGGGGGATATTACGAGCAGTACTTC CASSRQGGYYEQYF
TRBJ2-7 . . TRBV18 TGTGCCAGCTCACTTGGGACATACGAGCAGTACTTC CASSLGTYEQYF
TRBJ2-7 . few TRBV27 TGTGCCAGCAGTTTATTCAGGTTAAGCGAGCAGTACTTC CASSLFRLSEQYF